This T cell receptor beta chain is drawn from a study of cytomegalovirus exposure and HLA in healthy donors. Study background: About 85 million unique TCRs from HLA-typed donors were held in an early release of data. Findings and caveats of the study: V- and J-gene trimming of TCR beta was linked (in a later analysis) to a missense DCLRE1C variant.

V was pared by 9 bases and J by 2 bases, with 19 bases between. The CDR3 covers 15 residues. Germline V gene sequence: CDR1 SGHRS, CDR2 YFSETQ. Healthy bone marrow donors made up the donor group. PCR primers comprised 60 Vbeta and 13 Jbeta primers. TCRdb keeps only in-frame clones here, not all; method: immunoSEQ multiplex PCR. The data hold over 100,000 clones, with roughly a tenth observed a single time. With regard to this clone: Its antigen is unidentified.

Sequencing was performed on PBMCs. J is TRBJ2-3 and V is TRBV5-1, with D maybe TRBD1 (5 bases). The origin of this receptor is a man aged 40-55 years in good health and CMV-seropositive. The CDR3 DNA is TGCGCCACTTCCAAACAGGCGTCTAACACAGATACGCAGTATTTT. This gives the protein CATSKQASNTDTQYF. Full variable domain (missing parts from reference TRBV5-1 and TRBJ2-3): KAGVTQTPRYLIKTRGQQVTLSCSPISGHRSVSWYQQTPGQGLQFLFEYFSETQRNKGNFPGRFSGRQFSNSRSEMNVSTLELGDSALYLCATSKQASNTDTQYFGPGTRLTVL.